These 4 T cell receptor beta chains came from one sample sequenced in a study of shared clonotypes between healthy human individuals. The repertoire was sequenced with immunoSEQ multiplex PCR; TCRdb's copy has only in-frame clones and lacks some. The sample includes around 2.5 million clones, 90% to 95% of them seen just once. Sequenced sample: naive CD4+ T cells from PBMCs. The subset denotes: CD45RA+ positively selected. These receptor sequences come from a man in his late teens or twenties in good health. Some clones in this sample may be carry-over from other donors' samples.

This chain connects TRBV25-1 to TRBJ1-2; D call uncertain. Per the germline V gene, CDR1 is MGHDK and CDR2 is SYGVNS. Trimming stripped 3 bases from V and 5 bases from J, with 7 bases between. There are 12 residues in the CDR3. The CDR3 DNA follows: TGTGCCAGCAGTGATACGAATTATGGCTACACCTTC. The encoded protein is CASSDTNYGYTF.

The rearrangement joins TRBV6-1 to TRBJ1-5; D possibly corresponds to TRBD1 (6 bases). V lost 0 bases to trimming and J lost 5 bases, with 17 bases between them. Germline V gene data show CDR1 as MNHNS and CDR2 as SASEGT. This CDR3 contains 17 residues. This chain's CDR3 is CASSEAFRLGAYQPQHF. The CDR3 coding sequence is TGTGCCAGCAGTGAAGCCTTCAGGTTGGGGGCTTATCAGCCCCAGCATTTT.

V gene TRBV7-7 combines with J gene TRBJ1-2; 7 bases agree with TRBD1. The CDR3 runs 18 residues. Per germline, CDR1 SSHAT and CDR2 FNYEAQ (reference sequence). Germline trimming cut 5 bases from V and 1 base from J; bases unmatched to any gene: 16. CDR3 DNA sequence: TGTGCCAGCAGCCTACCGGGACAGCTTTTTTTGGGTAACTATGGCTACACCTTC. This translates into CASSLPGQLFLGNYGYTF.

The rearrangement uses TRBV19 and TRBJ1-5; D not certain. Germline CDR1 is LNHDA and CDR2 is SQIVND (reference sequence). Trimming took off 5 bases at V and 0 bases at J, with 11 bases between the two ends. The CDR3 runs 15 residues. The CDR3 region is CASSHTGPSNQPQHF. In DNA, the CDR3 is TGTGCCAGTAGTCACACCGGGCCTAGCAATCAGCCCCAGCATTTT. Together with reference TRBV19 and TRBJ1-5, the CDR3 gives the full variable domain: DGGITQSPKYLFRKEGQNVTLSCEQNLNHDAMYWYRQDPGQGLRLIYYSQIVNDFQKGDIAEGYSVSREKKESFPLTVTSAQKNPTAFYLCASSHTGPSNQPQHFGDGTRLSIL.